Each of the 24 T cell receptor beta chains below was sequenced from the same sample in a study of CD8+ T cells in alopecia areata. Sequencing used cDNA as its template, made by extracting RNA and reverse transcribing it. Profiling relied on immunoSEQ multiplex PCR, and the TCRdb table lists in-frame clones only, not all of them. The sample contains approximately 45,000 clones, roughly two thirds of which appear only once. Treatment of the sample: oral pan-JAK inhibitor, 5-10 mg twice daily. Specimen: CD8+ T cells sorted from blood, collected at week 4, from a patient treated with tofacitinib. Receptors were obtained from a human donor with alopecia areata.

This CDR3 is CASSRQDSGANVLTF. CDR3 in DNA: TGTGCCAGCAGTAGACAGGACTCTGGGGCCAACGTCCTGACTTTC. This sequence joins TRBV2 and TRBJ2-6; possible D gene TRBD1, 6 bases. CDR3 size: 15 residues. With 5 bases removed from V and 0 bases from J, the gap between germline ends came to 8 bases. Germline CDR1 SNHLY, CDR2 FYNNEI.

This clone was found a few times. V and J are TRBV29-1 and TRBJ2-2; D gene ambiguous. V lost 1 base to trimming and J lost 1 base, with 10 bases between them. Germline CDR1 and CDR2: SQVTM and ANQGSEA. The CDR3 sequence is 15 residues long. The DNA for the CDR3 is TGCAGCGTTGAAGGGGTGCTGGGGAACACCGGGGAGCTGTTTTTT. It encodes CSVEGVLGNTGELFF.

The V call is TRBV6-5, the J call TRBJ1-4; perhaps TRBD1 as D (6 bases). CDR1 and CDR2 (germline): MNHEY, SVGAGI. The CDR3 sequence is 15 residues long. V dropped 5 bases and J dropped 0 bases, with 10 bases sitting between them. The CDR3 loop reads CASSGTGPTNEKLFF. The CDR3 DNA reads TGTGCCAGCAGTGGAACAGGGCCAACTAATGAAAAACTGTTTTTT.

The CDR3 bases are TGCAGCGTTGAATTAACGACTAGCGGGGGGGCTCTGCAAGAGACCCAGTACTTC. Amino acid sequence: CSVELTTSGGALQETQYF. The rearrangement links TRBV29-1 to TRBJ2-5, with 14 bases aligning to TRBD2. With 2 bases clipped from V and 2 bases from J, the junction kept 10 bases outside the gene matches. The CDR3 runs to 18 residues. Germline CDR1 reads SQVTM; CDR2 reads ANQGSEA.

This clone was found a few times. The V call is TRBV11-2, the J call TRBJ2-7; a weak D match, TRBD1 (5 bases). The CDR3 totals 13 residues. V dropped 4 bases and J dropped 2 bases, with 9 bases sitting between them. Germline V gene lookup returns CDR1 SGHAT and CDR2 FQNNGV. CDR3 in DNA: TGTGCCAGCAGCTCGGGCAGGGCCTACGAGCAGTACTTC. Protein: CASSSGRAYEQYF.

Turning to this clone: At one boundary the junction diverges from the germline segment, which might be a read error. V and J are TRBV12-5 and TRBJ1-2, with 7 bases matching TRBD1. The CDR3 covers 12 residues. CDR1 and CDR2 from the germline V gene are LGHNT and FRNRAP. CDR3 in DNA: TGTGCTAGTGGTTATGAAGGACAGGAGGGGATCTTC. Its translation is CASGYEGQEGIF.

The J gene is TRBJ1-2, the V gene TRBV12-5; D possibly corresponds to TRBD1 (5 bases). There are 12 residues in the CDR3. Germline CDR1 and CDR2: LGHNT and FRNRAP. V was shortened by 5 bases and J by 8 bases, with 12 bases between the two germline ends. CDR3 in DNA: TGTGCTAGTGGTCCCAGGGAGGAGGGCTACACCTTC. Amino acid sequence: CASGPREEGYTF. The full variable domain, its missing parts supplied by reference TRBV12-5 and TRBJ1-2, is DARVTQTPRHKVTEMGQEVTMRCQPILGHNTVFWYRQTMMQGLELLAYFRNRAPLDDSGMPKDRFSAEMPDATLATLKIQPSEPRDSAVYFCASGPREEGYTFGSGTRLTVV.

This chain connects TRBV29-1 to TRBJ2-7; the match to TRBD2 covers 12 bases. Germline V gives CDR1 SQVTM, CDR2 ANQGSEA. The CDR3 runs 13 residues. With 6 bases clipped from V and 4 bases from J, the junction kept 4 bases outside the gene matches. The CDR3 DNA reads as TGCAGCGTCTCCGGGACTAGCGGGTACGAGCAGTACTTC. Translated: CSVSGTSGYEQYF.

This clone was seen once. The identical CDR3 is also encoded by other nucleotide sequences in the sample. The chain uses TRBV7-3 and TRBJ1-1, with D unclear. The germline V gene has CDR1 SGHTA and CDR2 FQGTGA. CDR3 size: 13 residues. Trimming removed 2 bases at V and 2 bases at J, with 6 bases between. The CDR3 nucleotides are TGTGCCAGCAGCTTAGACCTTAACACTGAAGCTTTCTTT. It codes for CASSLDLNTEAFF.

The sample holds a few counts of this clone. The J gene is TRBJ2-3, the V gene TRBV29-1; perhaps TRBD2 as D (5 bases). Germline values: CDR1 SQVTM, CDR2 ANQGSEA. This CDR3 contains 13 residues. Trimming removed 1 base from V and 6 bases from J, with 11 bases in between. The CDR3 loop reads CSVEGGKTDTQYF. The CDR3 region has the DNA TGCAGCGTTGAAGGAGGGAAAACCGATACGCAGTATTTT.

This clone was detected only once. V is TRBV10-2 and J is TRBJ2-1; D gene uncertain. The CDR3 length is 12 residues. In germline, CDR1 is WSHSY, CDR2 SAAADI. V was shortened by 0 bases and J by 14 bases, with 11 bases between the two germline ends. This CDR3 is CASSESGRDEFF. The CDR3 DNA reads TGCGCCAGCAGTGAGTCTGGTAGGGATGAGTTCTTC.

CDR3 bases: TGTGCCAGCAGCTTAGAGCCTAGTAGTTATGAGCAGTTCTTC. Translation: CASSLEPSSYEQFF. V usage is TRBV7-6 and J usage is TRBJ2-1; D remains ambiguous. Deletions cut 1 base from V and 8 bases from J, with 12 bases between. Per germline, CDR1 SGHVS and CDR2 FNYEAQ. This CDR3 region has 14 residues.

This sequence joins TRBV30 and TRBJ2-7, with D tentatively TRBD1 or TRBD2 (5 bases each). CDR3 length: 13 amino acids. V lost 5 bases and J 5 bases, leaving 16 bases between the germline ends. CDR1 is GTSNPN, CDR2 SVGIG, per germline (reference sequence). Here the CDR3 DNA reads TGTGCCTGGGCCCAGGGAGTTGTAAACGAGCAGTACTTC. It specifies CAWAQGVVNEQYF.

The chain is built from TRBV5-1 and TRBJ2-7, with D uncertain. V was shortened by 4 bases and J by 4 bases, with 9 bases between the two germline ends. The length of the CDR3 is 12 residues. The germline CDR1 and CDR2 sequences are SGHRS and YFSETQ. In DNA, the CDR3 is TGCGCCAGCAGCCCGGACCGATACGAGCAGTACTTC. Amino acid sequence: CASSPDRYEQYF.

The CDR3 loop is CSVECPGGLNTGELFF. DNA of the CDR3: TGCAGCGTTGAATGCCCGGGGGGCTTGAACACCGGGGAGCTGTTTTTT. V gene TRBV29-1 combines with J gene TRBJ2-2, with D possibly being TRBD2 (7 bases). Trimming cost V 2 bases and J 1 base, with 14 bases left between them. The CDR3 spans 16 residues. The germline gives CDR1 SQVTM, CDR2 ANQGSEA.

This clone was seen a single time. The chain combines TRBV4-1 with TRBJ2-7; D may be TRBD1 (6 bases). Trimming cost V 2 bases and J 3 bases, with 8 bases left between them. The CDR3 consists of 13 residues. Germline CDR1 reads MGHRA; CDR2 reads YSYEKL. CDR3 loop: CASSQRGGYEQYF. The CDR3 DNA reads TGCGCCAGCAGCCAAAGAGGGGGCTACGAGCAGTACTTC.

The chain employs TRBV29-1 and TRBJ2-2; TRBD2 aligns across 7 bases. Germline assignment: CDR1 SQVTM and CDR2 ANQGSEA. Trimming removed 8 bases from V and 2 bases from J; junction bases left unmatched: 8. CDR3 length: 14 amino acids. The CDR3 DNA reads TGCAGCTCGAGGGGCGGGGGAAACACCGGGGAGCTGTTTTTT. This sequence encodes CSSRGGGNTGELFF.

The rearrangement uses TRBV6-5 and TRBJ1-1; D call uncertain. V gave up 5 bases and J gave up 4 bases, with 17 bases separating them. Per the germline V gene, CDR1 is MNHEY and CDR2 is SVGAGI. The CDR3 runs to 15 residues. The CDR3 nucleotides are TGTGCCAGCAGTCGGGAGTTCTCGGCTGGCACTGAAGCTTTCTTT. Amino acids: CASSREFSAGTEAFF.

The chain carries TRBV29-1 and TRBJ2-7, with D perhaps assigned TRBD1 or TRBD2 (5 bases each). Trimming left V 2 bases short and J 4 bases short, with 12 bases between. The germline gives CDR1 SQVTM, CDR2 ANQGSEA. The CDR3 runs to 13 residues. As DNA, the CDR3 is TGCAGCGTTGAACTCCATGGGGGATACGAGCAGTACTTC. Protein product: CSVELHGGYEQYF.

The CDR3 region is CASSLGQPGDDAFF. CDR3 DNA sequence: TGTGCCAGCAGCTTGGGACAGCCGGGGGATGACGCTTTCTTT. V is TRBV5-6 and J is TRBJ1-1; D perhaps matches TRBD1 (5 bases). CDR1 SGHDT and CDR2 YYEEEE come from the germline V gene. V dropped 0 bases and J dropped 11 bases, with 17 bases sitting between them. The CDR3 covers 14 residues. Looking up the rest from reference TRBV5-6 and TRBJ1-1 gives the full variable domain: DAGVTQSPTHLIKTRGQQVTLRCSPKSGHDTVSWYQQALGQGPQFIFQYYEEEERQRGNFPDRFSGHQFPNYSSELNVNALLLGDSALYLCASSLGQPGDDAFFGQGTRLTVV.

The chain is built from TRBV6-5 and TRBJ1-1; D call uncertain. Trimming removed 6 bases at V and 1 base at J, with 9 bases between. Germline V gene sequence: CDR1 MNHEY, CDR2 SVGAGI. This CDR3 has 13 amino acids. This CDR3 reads CASRRNENTEAFF. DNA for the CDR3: TGTGCCAGCAGGAGGAATGAGAACACTGAAGCTTTCTTT.

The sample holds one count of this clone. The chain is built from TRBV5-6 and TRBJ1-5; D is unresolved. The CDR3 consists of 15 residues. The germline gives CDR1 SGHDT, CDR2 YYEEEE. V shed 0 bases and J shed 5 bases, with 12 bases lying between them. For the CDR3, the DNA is TGTGCCAGCAGCTTGGGGGCGGGGAGGCATCAGCCCCAGCATTTT. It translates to CASSLGAGRHQPQHF.

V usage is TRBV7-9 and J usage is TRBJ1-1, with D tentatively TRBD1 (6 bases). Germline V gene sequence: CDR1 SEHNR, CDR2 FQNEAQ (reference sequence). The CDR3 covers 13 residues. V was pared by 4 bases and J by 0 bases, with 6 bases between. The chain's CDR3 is CASSSGVNTEAFF. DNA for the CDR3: TGTGCCAGCAGCTCAGGGGTGAACACTGAAGCTTTCTTT.

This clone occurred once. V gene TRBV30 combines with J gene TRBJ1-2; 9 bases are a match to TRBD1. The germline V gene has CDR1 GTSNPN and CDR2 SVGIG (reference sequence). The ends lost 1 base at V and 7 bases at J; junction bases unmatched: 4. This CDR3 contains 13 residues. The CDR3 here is CAWSEGQGSGYTF. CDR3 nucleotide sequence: TGTGCCTGGAGTGAGGGACAGGGTTCTGGCTACACCTTC. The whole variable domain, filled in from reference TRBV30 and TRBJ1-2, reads SQTIHQWPATLVQPVGSPLSLECTVEGTSNPNLYWYRQAAGRGLQLLFYSVGIGQISSEVPQNLSASRPQDRQFILSSKKLLLSDSGFYLCAWSEGQGSGYTFGSGTRLTVV.